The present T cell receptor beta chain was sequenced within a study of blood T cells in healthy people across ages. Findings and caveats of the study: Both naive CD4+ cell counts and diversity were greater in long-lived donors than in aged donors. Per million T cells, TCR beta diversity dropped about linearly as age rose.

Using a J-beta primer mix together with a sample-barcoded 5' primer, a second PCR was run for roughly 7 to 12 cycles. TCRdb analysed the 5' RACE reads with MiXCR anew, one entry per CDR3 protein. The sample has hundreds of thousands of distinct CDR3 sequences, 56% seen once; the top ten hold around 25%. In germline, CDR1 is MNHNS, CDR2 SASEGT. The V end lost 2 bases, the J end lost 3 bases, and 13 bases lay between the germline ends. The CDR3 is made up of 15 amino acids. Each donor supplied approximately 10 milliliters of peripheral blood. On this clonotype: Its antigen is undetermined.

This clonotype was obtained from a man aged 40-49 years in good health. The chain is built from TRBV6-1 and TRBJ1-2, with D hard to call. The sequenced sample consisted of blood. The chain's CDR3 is CASSELGLHDYGYTF. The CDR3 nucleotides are TGTGCCAGCAGTGAACTTGGGTTGCACGACTATGGCTACACCTTC.